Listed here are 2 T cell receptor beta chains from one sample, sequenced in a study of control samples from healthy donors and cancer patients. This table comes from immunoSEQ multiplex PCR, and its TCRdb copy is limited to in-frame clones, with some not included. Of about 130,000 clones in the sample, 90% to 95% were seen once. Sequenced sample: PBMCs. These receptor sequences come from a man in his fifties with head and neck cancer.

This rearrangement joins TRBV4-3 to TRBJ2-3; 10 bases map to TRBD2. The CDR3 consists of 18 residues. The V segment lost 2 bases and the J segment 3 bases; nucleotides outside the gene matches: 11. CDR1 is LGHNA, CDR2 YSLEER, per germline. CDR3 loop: CASSQSRVAGGSTDTQYF. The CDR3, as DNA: TGCGCCAGCAGCCAAAGCCGGGTAGCGGGGGGTTCGACAGATACGCAGTATTTT.

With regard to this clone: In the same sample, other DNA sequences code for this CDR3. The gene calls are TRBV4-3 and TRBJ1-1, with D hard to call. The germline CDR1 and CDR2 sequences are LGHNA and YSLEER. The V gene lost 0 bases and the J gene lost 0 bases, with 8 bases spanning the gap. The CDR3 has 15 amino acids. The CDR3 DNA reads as TGCGCCAGCAGCCAAGATAGACACATGAACACTGAAGCTTTCTTT. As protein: CASSQDRHMNTEAFF.